This TCR beta chain was identified in a study of T cell repertoires in cytomegalovirus infection (dated by TCRdb to the late 2010s). The study in broad terms: Because public TCR beta signatures pointed to carriage of CMV infection together with the matching HLA type, the HLA type of each donor mattered for the analysis.

Sequencing instrument: Illumina HiSeq 1500. The raw public reads went through TCRdb reprocessing: fastp at Q25, MiXCR clone calling, in-frame beta chains kept. A single entry per CDR3 protein holds the most common genes and DNA from its merged rows. This sample comprises around 550,000 distinct CDR3 sequences, approximately 26% of them detected only once. The ten largest clones take up roughly 13% of the sample. The germline V gene sets CDR1 to MDHEN and CDR2 to SYDVKM. V loses 11 bases of germline sequence and J loses 0 bases, and the interval between the two ends is 14 bases. Measured from the cysteine to the phenylalanine, the CDR3 is 14 residues long. The only DNA kept is the CDR3, 42 bases in frame from the first base. Turning to this clonotype: Its antigen target is currently unknown. Base qualities are missing; no much larger clone stands one base away.

Points the paper makes about the study in general: The ex vivo response was dominated by HLA-C-restricted CMV-specific TCR beta clonotypes, which also provided the single most frequent clonotype in two of eight donors. Cumulative frequency of public TCR beta family members discriminated carriers of CMV infection plus the relevant HLA type in this cohort and an independent roughly 320-donor cohort.

The V gene is TRBV28 and the J gene is TRBJ2-4; 5 matching bases give a weak D call of TRBD1. The receptor comes from a human donor in good health (CMV status not recorded). Some clones in this sample may be carry-over from other donors' samples. Sequences were obtained from PBMCs. This receptor carries the CDR3 CAVHSGLAKNIQYF. The nucleotides are TGTGCCGTCCATTCAGGGCTAGCCAAAAACATTCAGTACTTC.